This T cell receptor beta chain was sequenced during a study of T cell responses to AZD1222 COVID-19 vaccine. The wider study: Analysis merged second doses at about 4 or about 12 weeks.

The CDR3 has 13 residues. CDR1 and CDR2 from the germline V gene are KGHDR and SFDVKD. Trimming pared 3 bases from V and 6 bases from J, leaving 8 bases between. Broader study findings: Seropositivity was recorded at baseline in only 6 or 7 AZD1222 recipients. Clonal diversity was possibly underestimated, and white British individuals and females predominated among donors. All repertoire sampling was performed exclusively after the peak T cell response.

Clones were sequenced by immunoSEQ multiplex PCR, and TCRdb holds only the in-frame ones, with some missing. In the table there are around 110,000 clones, more than 75% of which are singletons. About this clone: The antigen is not known.

This rearrangement joins TRBV24-1 to TRBJ2-1; no definite D call. The specimen comprised peripheral blood, sampled on day 0 of AZD1222 vaccination. The sequence came from an adult in good health. For the CDR3, the DNA is TGTGCCACCAGTGATACGGCTACCAATGAGCAGTTCTTC. Translation: CATSDTATNEQFF.